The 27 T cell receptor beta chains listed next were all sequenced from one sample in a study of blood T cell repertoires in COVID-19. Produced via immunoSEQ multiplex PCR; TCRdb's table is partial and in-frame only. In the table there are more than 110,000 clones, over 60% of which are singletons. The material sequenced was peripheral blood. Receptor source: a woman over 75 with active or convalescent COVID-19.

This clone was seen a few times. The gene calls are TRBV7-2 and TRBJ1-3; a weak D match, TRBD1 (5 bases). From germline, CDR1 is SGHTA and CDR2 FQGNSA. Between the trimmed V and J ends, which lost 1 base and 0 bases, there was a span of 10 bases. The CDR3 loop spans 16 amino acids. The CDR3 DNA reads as TGTGCCAGCAGCTTAGGTGGGGCCCGCTCTGGAAACACCATATATTTT. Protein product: CASSLGGARSGNTIYF.

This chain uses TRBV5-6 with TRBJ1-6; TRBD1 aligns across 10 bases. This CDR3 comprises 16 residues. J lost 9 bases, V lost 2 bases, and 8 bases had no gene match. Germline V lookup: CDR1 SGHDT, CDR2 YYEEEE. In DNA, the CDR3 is TGTGCCAGCAGCTTAACCGACAGGGGGCAAGTTTCACCCCTCCACTTT. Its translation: CASSLTDRGQVSPLHF.

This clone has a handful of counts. The CDR3 loop reads CASSIGAGFYTEAFF. The CDR3, as DNA: TGTGCCAGCAGTATAGGGGCCGGTTTTTACACTGAAGCTTTCTTT. The chain links TRBV6-5 to TRBJ1-1; tentative D call: TRBD1 (5 bases). Germline values: CDR1 MNHEY, CDR2 SVGAGI. CDR3 length: 15 amino acids. V shed 5 bases and J shed 3 bases, with 16 bases lying between them.

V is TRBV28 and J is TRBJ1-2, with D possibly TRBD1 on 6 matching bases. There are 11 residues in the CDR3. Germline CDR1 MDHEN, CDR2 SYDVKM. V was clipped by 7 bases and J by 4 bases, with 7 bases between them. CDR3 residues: CASKQGYGYTF. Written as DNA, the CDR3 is TGTGCCAGCAAACAGGGCTATGGCTACACCTTC.

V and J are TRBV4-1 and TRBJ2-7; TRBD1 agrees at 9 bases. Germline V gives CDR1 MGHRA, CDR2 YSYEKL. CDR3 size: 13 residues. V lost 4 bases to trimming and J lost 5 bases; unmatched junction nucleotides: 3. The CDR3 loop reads CASSLRQGDEQYF. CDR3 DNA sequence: TGCGCCAGCAGCCTTAGACAGGGGGACGAGCAGTACTTC.

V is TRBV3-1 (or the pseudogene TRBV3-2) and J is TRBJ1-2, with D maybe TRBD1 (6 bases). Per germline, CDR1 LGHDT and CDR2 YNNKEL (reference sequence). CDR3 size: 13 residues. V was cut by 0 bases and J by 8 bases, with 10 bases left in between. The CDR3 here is CASSQEQGPGYTF. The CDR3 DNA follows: TGTGCCAGCAGCCAAGAACAGGGACCGGGCTACACCTTC.

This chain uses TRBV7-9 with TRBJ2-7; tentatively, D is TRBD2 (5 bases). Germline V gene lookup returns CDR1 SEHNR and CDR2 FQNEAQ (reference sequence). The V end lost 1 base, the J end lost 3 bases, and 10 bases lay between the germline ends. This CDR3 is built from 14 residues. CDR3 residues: CASSLVVEGYEQYF. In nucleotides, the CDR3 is TGTGCCAGCAGCTTAGTGGTTGAGGGCTACGAGCAGTACTTC.

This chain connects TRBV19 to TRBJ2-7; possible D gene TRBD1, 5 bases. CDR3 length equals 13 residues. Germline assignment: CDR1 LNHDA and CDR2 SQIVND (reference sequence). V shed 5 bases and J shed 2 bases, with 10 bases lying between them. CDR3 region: CASSLQATYEQYF. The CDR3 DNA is TGTGCCAGTAGTTTACAGGCGACCTACGAGCAGTACTTC.

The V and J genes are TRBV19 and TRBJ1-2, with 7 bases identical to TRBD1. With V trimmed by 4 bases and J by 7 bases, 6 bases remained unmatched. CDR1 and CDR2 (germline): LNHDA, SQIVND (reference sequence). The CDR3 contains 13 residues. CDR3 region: CASSTTRQGGYTF. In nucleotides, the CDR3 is TGTGCCAGTAGTACGACGAGACAGGGTGGCTACACCTTC.

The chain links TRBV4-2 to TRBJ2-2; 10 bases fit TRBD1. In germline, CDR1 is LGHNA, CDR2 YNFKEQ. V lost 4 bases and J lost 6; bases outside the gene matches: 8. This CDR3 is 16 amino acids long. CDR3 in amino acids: CASSRETGGAAGELFF. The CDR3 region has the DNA TGTGCCAGCAGCCGGGAGACAGGGGGCGCGGCCGGGGAGCTGTTTTTT.

CDR3 in amino acids: CASSIRQGLNTGELFF. DNA of the CDR3: TGCGCCAGCAGCATTCGACAGGGTTTGAACACCGGGGAGCTGTTTTTT. The genes are TRBV5-1 and TRBJ2-2, with TRBD1 identical over 7 bases. Germline CDR1 is SGHRS and CDR2 is YFSETQ. The CDR3 sequence is 16 residues long. The V and J ends lost 4 bases and 1 base, in that order; junction bases with no gene match: 7.

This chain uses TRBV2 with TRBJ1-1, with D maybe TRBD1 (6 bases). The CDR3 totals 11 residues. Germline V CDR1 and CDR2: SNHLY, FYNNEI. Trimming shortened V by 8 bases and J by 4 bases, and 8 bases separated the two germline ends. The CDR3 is CASGGGTEAFF. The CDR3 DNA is TGTGCCAGCGGGGGCGGCACTGAAGCTTTCTTT.

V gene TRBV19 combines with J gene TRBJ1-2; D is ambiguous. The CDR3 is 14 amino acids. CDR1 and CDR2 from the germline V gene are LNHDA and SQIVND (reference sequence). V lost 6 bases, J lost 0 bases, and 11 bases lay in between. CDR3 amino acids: CASRRSEANYGYTF. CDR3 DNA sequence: TGTGCCAGTAGGAGGTCTGAAGCTAACTATGGCTACACCTTC.

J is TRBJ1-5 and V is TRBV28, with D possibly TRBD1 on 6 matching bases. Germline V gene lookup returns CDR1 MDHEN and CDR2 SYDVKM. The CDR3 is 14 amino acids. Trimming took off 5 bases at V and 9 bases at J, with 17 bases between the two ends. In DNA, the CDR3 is TGTGCCAGCAGTCCGGACAGTCGAACAGGGCCCCAGCATTTT. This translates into CASSPDSRTGPQHF.

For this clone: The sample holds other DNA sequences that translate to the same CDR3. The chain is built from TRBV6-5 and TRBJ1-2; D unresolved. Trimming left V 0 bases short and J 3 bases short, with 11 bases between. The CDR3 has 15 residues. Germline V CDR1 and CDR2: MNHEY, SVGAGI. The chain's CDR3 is CASSYSPWGDYGYTF. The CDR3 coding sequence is TGTGCCAGCAGTTACTCCCCGTGGGGAGACTATGGCTACACCTTC.

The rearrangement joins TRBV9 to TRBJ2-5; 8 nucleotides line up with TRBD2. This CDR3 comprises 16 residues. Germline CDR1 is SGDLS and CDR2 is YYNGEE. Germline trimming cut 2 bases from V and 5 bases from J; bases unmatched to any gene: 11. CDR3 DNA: TGTGCCAGCAGCGTGGGACTAGTGGGGGCATCGGAGACCCAGTACTTC. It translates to CASSVGLVGASETQYF. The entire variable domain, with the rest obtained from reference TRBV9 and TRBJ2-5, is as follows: DSGVTQTPKHLITATGQRVTLRCSPRSGDLSVYWYQQSLDQGLQFLIQYYNGEERAKGNILERFSAQQFPDLHSELNLSSLELGDSALYFCASSVGLVGASETQYFGPGTRLLVL.

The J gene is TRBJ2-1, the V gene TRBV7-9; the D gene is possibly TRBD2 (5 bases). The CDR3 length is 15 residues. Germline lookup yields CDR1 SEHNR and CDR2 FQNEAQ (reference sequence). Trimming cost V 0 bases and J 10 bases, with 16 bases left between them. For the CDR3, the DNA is TGTGCCAGCAGCTTAGCGCCTTCAGCCTCGGGGGAGCAGTTCTTC. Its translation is CASSLAPSASGEQFF.

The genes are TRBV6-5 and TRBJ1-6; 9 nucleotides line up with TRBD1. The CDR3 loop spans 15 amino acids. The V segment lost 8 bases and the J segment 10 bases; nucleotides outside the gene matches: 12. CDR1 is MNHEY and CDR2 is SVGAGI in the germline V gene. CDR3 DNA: TGTGCCAGCCGGGACAGGGATCGGGTAGGGTCACCCCTCCACTTT. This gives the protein CASRDRDRVGSPLHF.

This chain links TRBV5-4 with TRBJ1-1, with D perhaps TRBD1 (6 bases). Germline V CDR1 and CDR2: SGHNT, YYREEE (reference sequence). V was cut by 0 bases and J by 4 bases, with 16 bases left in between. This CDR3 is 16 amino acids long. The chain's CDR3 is CASSLDAGARGTEAFF. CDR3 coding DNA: TGTGCCAGCAGCTTGGATGCGGGGGCGCGTGGCACTGAAGCTTTCTTT.

The CDR3 sequence is CASSQGILEQFF. CDR3 DNA sequence: TGTGCCAGTTCCCAGGGGATCTTGGAGCAGTTCTTC. The V call is TRBV19, the J call TRBJ2-1, with D possibly matching TRBD1 (6 bases). The CDR3 consists of 12 residues. V shed 8 bases and J shed 10 bases, with 15 bases lying between them. The germline V gene encodes CDR1 LNHDA and CDR2 SQIVND (reference sequence).

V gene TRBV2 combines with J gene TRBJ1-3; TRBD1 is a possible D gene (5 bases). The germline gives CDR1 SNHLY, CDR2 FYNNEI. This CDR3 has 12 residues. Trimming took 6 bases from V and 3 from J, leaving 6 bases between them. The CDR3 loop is CASRTDGNTIYF. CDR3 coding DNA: TGTGCCAGCAGGACAGATGGAAACACCATATATTTT.

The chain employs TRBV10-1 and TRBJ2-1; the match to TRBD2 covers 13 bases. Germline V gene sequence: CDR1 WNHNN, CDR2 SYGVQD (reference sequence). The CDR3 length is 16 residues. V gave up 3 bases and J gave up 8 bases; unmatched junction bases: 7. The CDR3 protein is CASSDPGTSGVDEQFF. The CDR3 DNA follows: TGCGCCAGCAGTGACCCCGGGACTAGCGGGGTCGATGAGCAGTTCTTC.

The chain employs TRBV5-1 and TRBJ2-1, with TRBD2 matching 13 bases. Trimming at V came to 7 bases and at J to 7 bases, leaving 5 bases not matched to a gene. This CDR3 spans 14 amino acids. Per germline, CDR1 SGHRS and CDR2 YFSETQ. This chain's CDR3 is CASGTSGVNNEQFF. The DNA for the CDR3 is TGCGCCAGCGGGACTAGCGGGGTGAATAATGAGCAGTTCTTC.

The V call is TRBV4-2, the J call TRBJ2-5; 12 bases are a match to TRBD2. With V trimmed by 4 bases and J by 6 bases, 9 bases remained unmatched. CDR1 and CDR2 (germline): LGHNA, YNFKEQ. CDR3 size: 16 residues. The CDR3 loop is CASSPETSGGLKTQYF. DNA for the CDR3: TGTGCCAGCAGCCCCGAAACTAGCGGGGGGCTGAAGACCCAGTACTTC.

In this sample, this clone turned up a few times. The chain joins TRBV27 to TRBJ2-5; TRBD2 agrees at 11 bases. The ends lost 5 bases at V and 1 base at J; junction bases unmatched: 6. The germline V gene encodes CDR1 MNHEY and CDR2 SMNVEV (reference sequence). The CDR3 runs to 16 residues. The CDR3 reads CASSPRLAGRQETQYF. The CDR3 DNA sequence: TGTGCCAGCAGTCCTCGACTAGCGGGACGCCAAGAGACCCAGTACTTC.

Written as DNA, the CDR3 is TGTGCCTGGAGTGAGCGGTTGGACACTGAAGCTTTCTTT. Residues: CAWSERLDTEAFF. The V gene is TRBV30, the J gene TRBJ1-1; D unclear. Germline V lookup: CDR1 GTSNPN, CDR2 SVGIG (reference sequence). The V end lost 1 base, the J end lost 3 bases, and 9 bases lay between the germline ends. The CDR3 has 13 residues.

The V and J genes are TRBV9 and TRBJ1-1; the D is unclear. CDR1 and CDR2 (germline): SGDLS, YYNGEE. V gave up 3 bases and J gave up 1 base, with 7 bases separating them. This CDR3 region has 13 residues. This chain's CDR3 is CASSALGNTEAFF. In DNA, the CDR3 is TGTGCCAGCAGCGCCCTCGGGAACACTGAAGCTTTCTTT.